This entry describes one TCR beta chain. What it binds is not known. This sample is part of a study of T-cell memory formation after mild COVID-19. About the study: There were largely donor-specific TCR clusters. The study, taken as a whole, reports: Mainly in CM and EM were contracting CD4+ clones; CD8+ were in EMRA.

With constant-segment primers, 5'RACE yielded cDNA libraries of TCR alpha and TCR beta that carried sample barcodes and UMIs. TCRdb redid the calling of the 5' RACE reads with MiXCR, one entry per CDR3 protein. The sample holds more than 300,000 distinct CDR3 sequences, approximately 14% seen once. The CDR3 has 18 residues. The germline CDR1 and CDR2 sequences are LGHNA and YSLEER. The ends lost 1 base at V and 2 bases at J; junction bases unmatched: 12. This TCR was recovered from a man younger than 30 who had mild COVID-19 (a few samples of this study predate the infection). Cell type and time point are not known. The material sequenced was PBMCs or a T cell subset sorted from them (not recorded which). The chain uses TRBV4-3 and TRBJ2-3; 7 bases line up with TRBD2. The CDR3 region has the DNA TGCGCCAGCAGCCAAGGGATCCCTCTCGGGGGGACCACAGATACGCAGTATTTT. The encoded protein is CASSQGIPLGGTTDTQYF.